The present T cell receptor (beta chain) was sequenced within a study of a mutant IDH1 vaccine in newly diagnosed glioma. Study overall: Patients' prior therapy spanned radiotherapy, temozolomide, or both; most underwent both.

V trimming: 7 bases; J trimming: 7 bases; junction bases outside the gene matches: 7. CDR1 is MNHNY, CDR2 SVGAGI, per germline (reference sequence). The CDR3 is 14 amino acids. Only in-frame clones appear in the TCRdb table, and some are missing; sequencing was by immunoSEQ multiplex PCR. The sample has roughly 61,000 clones; 80% are singletons. The time point was: week 11, during vaccination. All doses held 300 ug of mutant IDH1 20-mer peptide, with topical imiquimod. As concerns this clone: Its matching antigen is unknown.

The input for sequencing was PBMCs, taken from a glioma patient whose treatment included an IDH1 peptide vaccine. The chain is built from TRBV6-6 and TRBJ1-6; the match to TRBD1 covers 7 bases. The sequence was collected from a man in his forties or fifties with glioma. The CDR3 is CASIQGVSNSPLHF. Written as DNA, the CDR3 is TGTGCCAGCATCCAGGGGGTCTCCAATTCACCCCTCCACTTT.